This T cell receptor (beta chain) was captured by sequencing in a study of regulatory T cells in long-lasting Graves disease. Study outcomes and limitations: More public clonotypes were shared by persistent patients (about 3,000) than by new patients (fewer than 1,000).

The CDR3 has 14 residues. Trimming cost V 4 bases and J 7 bases; bases outside gene matches: 9. Germline V gene lookup returns CDR1 LNHNV and CDR2 YYDKDF (reference sequence). Time point defined: newly diagnosed GD, antithyroid drugs for less than 3 months. Extracted RNA from PBMCs served as the source of the TCR library. This clonotype has just a few counts. Its antigen is currently unknown. CDR3 regions were amplified by Arm-PCR using iRepertoire HTBI primers to build TCR beta libraries. One entry per CDR3 protein, called by TCRdb with MiXCR from the multiplex PCR reads. The table lists 500,000 or so distinct CDR3 sequences, 15% to 20% of them singletons. The same data also contributed to another study, on T cells in Graves' hyperthyroidism and ophthalmopathy. Turning to that study: Stable disease denoted Graves' hyperthyroidism without ophthalmopathy progression within 18 months.

The genes are TRBV15 and TRBJ1-1; the match to TRBD1 covers 7 bases. This receptor was obtained from a woman aged 40-60 years with Graves disease. The input for sequencing was peripheral blood mononuclear cells (PBMCs), taken at new diagnosis, from a patient treated with antithyroid drugs. The CDR3 is CATSMTGSGFEAFF. The DNA for the CDR3 is TGTGCCACCAGCATGACAGGGTCGGGGTTTGAAGCTTTCTTT.